This T cell receptor (beta chain) was documented in a study of blood T cell repertoires in COVID-19. Study-wide background: Some COVID-19 samples were acute and others convalescent; all came from the United States, Italy and Spain. Sources were T cells, B-cell-depleted T cells, or PBMCs; the material itself was cDNA or gDNA.

Per the authors' pipeline: Using reference gene primer amplification, nucleated cell counts were estimated. TCRdb's table, derived via immunoSEQ multiplex PCR, lists solely in-frame clones and lacks some. V, J and clone size were drawn from that table, and D and trimming were deduced from the DNA. The sample yields 150,000 to 200,000 clones, around 86% seen once. The V gene's germline CDR1 is KGHSH and CDR2 LQKENI. The CDR3 runs 15 residues. V dropped 1 base and J dropped 4 bases, with 10 bases sitting between them. The chain recombines TRBV18 with TRBJ2-2; no reliable D call. Specimen: peripheral blood. This receptor was identified in a man between 65 and 79 years old who had recovered from COVID-19. The CDR3 reads CASSPRALTTGELFF. CDR3 DNA: TGTGCCAGCTCACCACGGGCCTTGACCACCGGGGAGCTGTTTTTT. The full variable domain, its missing parts supplied by reference TRBV18 and TRBJ2-2, is NAGVMQNPRHLVRRRGQEARLRCSPMKGHSHVYWYRQLPEEGLKFMVYLQKENIIDESGMPKERFSAEFPKEGPSILRIQQVVRGDSAAYFCASSPRALTTGELFFGEGSRLTVL.